Following are 19 T cell receptor beta chains from one sample sequenced in a study of metastatic and nonmetastatic thyroid tumors. TCRdb reprocessed the PCR reads via MiXCR. This sample yields about 20,000 clones, of which less than 30% are seen a single time; about 23% belongs to the top ten. Not a single patient had been given any form of treatment at any point before undergoing thyroid surgery. The sequenced sample was tumor tissue. All receptors come from a male donor with papillary thyroid cancer or a benign thyroid nodule (not recorded which). Some clones in this sample may be carry-over from other donors' samples.

This clone was detected ten times or more. This rearrangement joins TRBV18 to TRBJ1-2, with D hard to call. The germline CDR1 and CDR2 sequences are KGHSH and LQKENI. The CDR3 has 12 residues. V was trimmed by 6 bases and J by 2 bases, leaving 7 bases between them. The chain's CDR3 is CASSPDNYGYTF. In DNA, the CDR3 is TGTGCCAGCTCCCCGGACAACTATGGCTACACCTTC.

Regarding this clone: The CDR3 does not close with the conserved phenylalanine or tryptophan, likely indicating a read error. V usage is TRBV20-1 and J usage is TRBJ1-1; D is unclear. The CDR3 is 12 residues long. V lost 3 bases and J lost 5, with 10 bases in between. The germline V gene encodes CDR1 DFQATT and CDR2 SNEGSKA (reference sequence). CDR3 bases: TGCAGTGCTAGGAGTGTGGGAACTGAAGCTTTCTTA. Translation gives CSARSVGTEAFL.

The chain has TRBV20-1 and TRBJ1-4; TRBD1 is a possible D gene (5 bases). This CDR3 comprises 15 residues. The V end lost 3 bases, the J end lost 1 base, and 12 bases lay between the germline ends. The germline V gene encodes CDR1 DFQATT and CDR2 SNEGSKA (reference sequence). The CDR3: CSARSGMGTNEKLFF. The DNA for the CDR3 is TGCAGTGCTAGGTCAGGGATGGGAACTAATGAAAAACTGTTTTTT.

A few counts support this clone. The chain uses TRBV6-1 and TRBJ1-2, with TRBD1 matching 10 bases. The length of the CDR3 is 15 residues. Germline V gene sequence: CDR1 MNHNS, CDR2 SASEGT. Trimming removed 6 bases from V and 2 bases from J; junction bases left unmatched: 6. The CDR3 nucleotides read TGTGCCAGCAGAGGAGACAGGGGGCCCAACTATGGCTACACCTTC. It is translated as CASRGDRGPNYGYTF.

This clone appeared many times. V usage is TRBV19 and J usage is TRBJ2-1; 12 nucleotides align to TRBD2. Germline V gene sequence: CDR1 LNHDA, CDR2 SQIVND (reference sequence). V lost 6 bases and J lost 0; bases outside the gene matches: 12. This CDR3 region has 19 residues. In DNA form, the CDR3 reads TGTGCCAGTAGCCCCCAAACTAGCGGGAGGCCAAGCTCCTACAATGAGCAGTTCTTC. Residues: CASSPQTSGRPSSYNEQFF.

This clone is termed medium-sized. The CDR3 region has the DNA TGCGCCAGCAGCACCTCGGGACAGAAAATGAACACTGAAGCTTTCTTT. It codes for CASSTSGQKMNTEAFF. V and J are TRBV5-1 and TRBJ1-1; 7 bases are a match to TRBD1. The CDR3 is made up of 16 amino acids. With V trimmed by 4 bases and J by 0 bases, 9 bases remained unmatched. Germline V gene lookup returns CDR1 SGHRS and CDR2 YFSETQ. Variable domain in full (rest from reference TRBV5-1 and TRBJ1-1): KAGVTQTPRYLIKTRGQQVTLSCSPISGHRSVSWYQQTPGQGLQFLFEYFSETQRNKGNFPGRFSGRQFSNSRSEMNVSTLELGDSALYLCASSTSGQKMNTEAFFGQGTRLTVV.

In its sample, this clone was seen many times. A much bigger clone sits one base away, suggesting this may be a read error. This chain connects TRBV19 to TRBJ2-1, with D uncertain. This CDR3 spans 12 amino acids. Per germline, CDR1 LNHDA and CDR2 SQIVND (reference sequence). The CDR3 reads CASSVGINERFF. CDR3 DNA sequence: TGTGCCAGTAGTGTAGGTATCAATGAGCGGTTCTTC. The whole variable domain, filled in from reference TRBV19 and TRBJ2-1, reads DGGITQSPKYLFRKEGQNVTLSCEQNLNHDAMYWYRQDPGQGLRLIYYSQIVNDFQKGDIAEGYSVSREKKESFPLTVTSAQKNPTAFYLCASSVGINERFFGPGTRLTVL.

This sequence joins TRBV20-1 and TRBJ2-7, with 7 bases identical to TRBD1. The CDR3 loop spans 14 amino acids. Germline V CDR1 and CDR2: DFQATT, SNEGSKA (reference sequence). Germline trimming cut 0 bases from V and 5 bases from J; bases unmatched to any gene: 7. CDR3 sequence reads: CSARDRGRNNEQYF. In nucleotides, the CDR3 is TGCAGTGCTAGAGATAGGGGGCGTAACAACGAGCAGTACTTC.

This clone occurred many times. CDR3 region: CASSGMQRGEQYF. The CDR3 coding sequence is TGTGCCAGCAGTGGAATGCAAAGGGGCGAGCAGTACTTC. V gene TRBV2 combines with J gene TRBJ2-7; possible D gene TRBD1, 5 bases. This CDR3 region has 13 residues. Trimming removed 4 bases from V and 6 bases from J, with 13 bases in between. Germline CDR1 is SNHLY and CDR2 is FYNNEI.

This clone was recorded at least ten times. This chain connects TRBV10-3 to TRBJ2-7; D not certain. The germline CDR1 and CDR2 sequences are ENHRY and SYGVKD. This CDR3 has 16 amino acids. Trimming took 2 bases from V and 0 from J, leaving 14 bases between them. The DNA for the CDR3 is TGTGCCATCAGTGAGACCAGGACCCGGAGCTCCTACGAGCAGTACTTC. Translating gives CAISETRTRSSYEQYF.

There are many counts of this clone. This chain links TRBV18 with TRBJ2-3; TRBD2 agrees at 15 bases. Trimming removed 3 bases from V and 5 bases from J; junction bases left unmatched: 9. The germline V gene encodes CDR1 KGHSH and CDR2 LQKENI. CDR3 size: 18 residues. The chain's CDR3 is CASSPTGTSGRRGDTQYF. In DNA form, the CDR3 reads TGTGCCAGCTCACCGACCGGGACTAGCGGGAGGCGAGGAGATACGCAGTATTTT.

There are a few counts of this clone. V gene TRBV28 combines with J gene TRBJ1-5, with 9 bases identical to TRBD1. Germline CDR1 reads MDHEN; CDR2 reads SYDVKM. CDR3 length equals 14 residues. V lost 4 bases, J lost 7 bases, and 5 bases stayed unmatched. This CDR3 reads CASSYGTGNQPQHF. The CDR3 DNA follows: TGTGCCAGCAGTTACGGGACAGGGAACCAGCCCCAGCATTTT.

In its sample, this clone was seen a few times. V and J are TRBV6-4 and TRBJ2-7, with 9 bases lining up with TRBD2. The V gene end was trimmed by 7 bases and the J gene end by 0 bases; junction bases not matched to a gene: 10. Germline CDR1 is MRHNA and CDR2 is SNTAGT. This CDR3 is built from 16 residues. The DNA of the CDR3 is TGTGCCAGCATTCCCGGACTAGCGTCTCTCTCCTACGAGCAGTACTTC. As protein: CASIPGLASLSYEQYF.

The chain has TRBV12-3 or TRBV12-4 and TRBJ2-7; D is uncertain. With 7 bases removed from V and 1 base from J, the gap between germline ends came to 11 bases. This CDR3 has 13 residues. CDR3 nucleotide sequence: TGTGCCAGCACCCCACACAGATCCTACGAGCAGTACTTC. Protein product: CASTPHRSYEQYF.

By share of the sample, this clone is medium-sized. The chain links TRBV11-2 to TRBJ1-1; no definite D call. Germline V CDR1 and CDR2: SGHAT, FQNNGV. This CDR3 region has 14 residues. The V end was cut by 8 bases, the J end by 4 bases, with 17 bases between. CDR3 residues: CASSVRTRSTEAFF. CDR3 coding DNA: TGTGCCAGCTCCGTTCGTACCCGTTCCACTGAAGCTTTCTTT. The entire variable domain, with the rest obtained from reference TRBV11-2 and TRBJ1-1, is as follows: EAGVAQSPRYKIIEKRQSVAFWCNPISGHATLYWYQQILGQGPKLLIQFQNNGVVDDSQLPKDRFSAERLKGVDSTLKIQPAKLEDSAVYLCASSVRTRSTEAFFGQGTRLTVV.

Notes on this clone: Since a much larger clone is just one base distant, this may be a read error. The chain combines TRBV10-3 with TRBJ2-1, with D uncertain. The germline V and J ends were trimmed by 6 bases and 7 bases, with 10 bases remaining between them. The CDR3 runs to 12 residues. The germline CDR1 and CDR2 sequences are ENHRY and SYGVKD. CDR3 in amino acids: CAIRQVRNEQFF. CDR3 DNA: TGTGCCATCAGGCAGGTGCGGAATGAGCAGTTCTTC.

The rearrangement joins TRBV6-6 to TRBJ2-2; D gene ambiguous. The germline V and J ends were trimmed by 2 bases and 4 bases, with 11 bases remaining between them. The CDR3 runs 15 residues. Germline loops: CDR1 MNHNY, CDR2 SVGAGI (reference sequence). CDR3 nucleotide sequence: TGTGCCAGCAGTTACAAAGCGTGTCTCACCGGGGAGCTGTTTTTT. This gives the protein CASSYKACLTGELFF.

Ten or more counts support this clone. The V call is TRBV19, the J call TRBJ1-1, with D possibly being TRBD1 (6 bases). CDR1 and CDR2 from the germline V gene are LNHDA and SQIVND (reference sequence). The CDR3 covers 14 residues. Trimming took 8 bases from V and 3 from J, leaving 16 bases between them. CDR3 region: CASRGANFYTEAFF. The CDR3 coding sequence is TGTGCCAGTCGGGGGGCGAATTTCTACACTGAAGCTTTCTTT. The entire variable domain, with the rest obtained from reference TRBV19 and TRBJ1-1, is as follows: DGGITQSPKYLFRKEGQNVTLSCEQNLNHDAMYWYRQDPGQGLRLIYYSQIVNDFQKGDIAEGYSVSREKKESFPLTVTSAQKNPTAFYLCASRGANFYTEAFFGQGTRLTVV.

J is TRBJ2-5 and V is TRBV7-9, with 8 bases lining up with TRBD1. The CDR3 has 16 residues. With V trimmed by 5 bases and J by 2 bases, 10 bases remained unmatched. Germline assignment: CDR1 SEHNR and CDR2 FQNEAQ (reference sequence). The CDR3 reads CASSPTGDFGQETQYF. CDR3 in DNA: TGTGCCAGCAGCCCGACAGGGGACTTCGGACAAGAGACCCAGTACTTC.